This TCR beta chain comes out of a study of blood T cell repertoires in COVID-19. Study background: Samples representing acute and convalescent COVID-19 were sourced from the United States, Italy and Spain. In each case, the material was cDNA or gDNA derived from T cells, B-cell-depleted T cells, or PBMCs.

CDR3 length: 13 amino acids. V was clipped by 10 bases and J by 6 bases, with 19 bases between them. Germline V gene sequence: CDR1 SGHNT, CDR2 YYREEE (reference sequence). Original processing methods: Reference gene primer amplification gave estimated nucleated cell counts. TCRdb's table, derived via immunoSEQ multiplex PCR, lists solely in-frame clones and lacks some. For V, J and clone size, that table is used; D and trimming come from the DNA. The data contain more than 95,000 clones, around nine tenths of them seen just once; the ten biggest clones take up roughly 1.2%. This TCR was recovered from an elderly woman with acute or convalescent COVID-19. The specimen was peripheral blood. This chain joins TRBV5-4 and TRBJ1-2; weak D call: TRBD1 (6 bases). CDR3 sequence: CAGFGGLGDGYTF. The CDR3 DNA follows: TGTGCCGGCTTCGGGGGGCTTGGCGATGGCTACACCTTC. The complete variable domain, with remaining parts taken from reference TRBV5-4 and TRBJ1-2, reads ETGVTQSPTHLIKTRGQQVTLRCSSQSGHNTVSWYQQALGQGPQFIFQYYREEENGRGNFPPRFSGLQFPNYSSELNVNALELDDSALYLCAGFGGLGDGYTFGSGTRLTVV.